These 11 T cell receptor beta chains came from one sample sequenced in a study of T cell responses to AZD1222 COVID-19 vaccine. Method: immunoSEQ multiplex PCR; TCRdb's copy keeps in-frame clones and lacks some. Seen here are about 120,000 clones, 90% observed once, and the top ten hold around 7.8%. The input for sequencing was peripheral blood, taken on day 0 of AZD1222 vaccination. The receptors originated from an adult in good health.

This clone came up once. CDR3 sequence reads: CASSLNPTHRDASYEQYF. The CDR3 bases are TGCGCCAGCAGCTTGAATCCTACACACCGGGACGCCTCCTACGAGCAGTACTTC. V usage is TRBV5-1 and J usage is TRBJ2-7, with D perhaps being TRBD1 or TRBD2 (5 bases each). Trimming stripped 1 base from V and 0 bases from J, with 20 bases between. Germline CDR1 is SGHRS and CDR2 is YFSETQ. There are 18 residues in the CDR3.

The J gene is TRBJ1-6, the V gene TRBV28, with a tentative D call TRBD1 (6 bases). V lost 3 bases and J 0 bases, leaving 9 bases between the germline ends. Per the germline V gene, CDR1 is MDHEN and CDR2 is SYDVKM. The CDR3 extends over 16 amino acids. This chain's CDR3 is CASSLLQGSYNSPLHF. In DNA form, the CDR3 reads TGTGCCAGCAGTTTGTTACAGGGCTCCTATAATTCACCCCTCCACTTT.

This chain links TRBV28 with TRBJ2-7, with D maybe TRBD2 (5 bases). The germline V and J ends were trimmed by 4 bases and 1 base, with 17 bases remaining between them. The germline V gene encodes CDR1 MDHEN and CDR2 SYDVKM. The CDR3 runs 16 residues. CDR3 nucleotide sequence: TGTGCCAGCAGTTCCTTACCGGGGTACACATCCTACGAGCAGTACTTC. It encodes CASSSLPGYTSYEQYF. The whole variable domain, remainder taken from reference TRBV28 and TRBJ2-7, is DVKVTQSSRYLVKRTGEKVFLECVQDMDHENMFWYRQDPGLGLRLIYFSYDVKMKEKGDIPEGYSVSREKKERFSLILESASTNQTSMYLCASSSLPGYTSYEQYFGPGTRLTVT.

The J gene is TRBJ2-2, the V gene TRBV5-1, with 12 bases that match TRBD1. The CDR3 consists of 15 residues. The junction had 3 bases not matched to a gene; V was cut back by 3 bases and J by 6 bases. The germline V gene has CDR1 SGHRS and CDR2 YFSETQ. In DNA form, the CDR3 reads TGCGCCAGCAGCTCCGGGACAGGGGGCGCCGGGGAGCTGTTTTTT. Amino acid sequence: CASSSGTGGAGELFF.

The genes are TRBV6-1 and TRBJ2-4; no clear D gene. Trimming took 3 bases from V and 0 from J, leaving 3 bases between them. Germline CDR1 MNHNS, CDR2 SASEGT. The CDR3 sequence is 13 residues long. The CDR3 bases are TGTGCCAGCAGTGAGATAGCCAAAAACATTCAGTACTTC. Its translation: CASSEIAKNIQYF.

This chain connects TRBV28 to TRBJ1-5; 7 bases are shared with TRBD1. This CDR3 has 14 amino acids. The V gene end was trimmed by 1 base and the J gene end by 6 bases; junction bases not matched to a gene: 3. Germline V gene sequence: CDR1 MDHEN, CDR2 SYDVKM. The CDR3 region has the DNA TGTGCCAGCAGTTTATACAGGGGAGGTCAGCCCCAGCATTTT. Encoded protein: CASSLYRGGQPQHF.

The chain carries TRBV18 and TRBJ1-1, with D perhaps TRBD1 (5 bases). The length of the CDR3 is 15 residues. Trimming cost V 3 bases and J 6 bases, with 17 bases left between them. Germline CDR1 is KGHSH and CDR2 is LQKENI. CDR3 sequence: CASSPGTLPRSEAFF. CDR3 coding DNA: TGTGCCAGCTCACCCGGGACCCTCCCAAGGTCTGAAGCTTTCTTT.

This clone was observed a handful of times. The chain is built from TRBV27 and TRBJ2-3; D gene ambiguous. With 4 bases removed from V and 6 bases from J, the gap between germline ends came to 20 bases. Germline V gives CDR1 MNHEY, CDR2 SMNVEV (reference sequence). This CDR3 spans 16 amino acids. The CDR3 here is CASSSLSGSSRDTQYF. CDR3 DNA sequence: TGTGCCAGCAGTTCACTCTCGGGCTCCTCGAGGGATACGCAGTATTTT.

In DNA, the CDR3 is TGTGCCAGCAGCCAACGACAGAGCAATTCCAATGAGCAGTTCTTC. It codes for CASSQRQSNSNEQFF. The chain couples TRBV3-1 (or the pseudogene TRBV3-2) to TRBJ2-1; D is possibly TRBD1 (5 bases). Germline lookup yields CDR1 LGHDT and CDR2 YNNKEL (reference sequence). The CDR3 covers 15 residues. V was trimmed by 2 bases and J by 6 bases, leaving 14 bases between them.

V is TRBV18 and J is TRBJ1-2; 8 nucleotides align to TRBD1. With 3 bases clipped from V and 0 bases from J, the junction kept 18 bases outside the gene matches. This CDR3 is built from 20 residues. Per germline, CDR1 KGHSH and CDR2 LQKENI. The CDR3 nucleotides are TGTGCCAGCTCACCTACTACTGGACAGGGTGTGGGATCACCTAACTATGGCTACACCTTC. Protein: CASSPTTGQGVGSPNYGYTF. The full variable domain, rest sourced from reference TRBV18 and TRBJ1-2, is NAGVMQNPRHLVRRRGQEARLRCSPMKGHSHVYWYRQLPEEGLKFMVYLQKENIIDESGMPKERFSAEFPKEGPSILRIQQVVRGDSAAYFCASSPTTGQGVGSPNYGYTFGSGTRLTVV.

The chain links TRBV3-1 (or the pseudogene TRBV3-2) to TRBJ2-5; D might be TRBD1 (5 bases). V lost 1 base to trimming and J lost 5 bases, with 8 bases between them. Germline assignment: CDR1 LGHDT and CDR2 YNNKEL (reference sequence). The CDR3 runs 13 residues. DNA of the CDR3: TGTGCCAGCAGCCAAGCAGGGTACGAGACCCAGTACTTC. Protein sequence: CASSQAGYETQYF.